The sequence of this TCR beta chain was determined in a study of T cell responses to AZD1222 COVID-19 vaccine. The CDR3 contains 14 residues. Trimming removed 0 bases from V and 8 bases from J, with 13 bases in between. Germline CDR1 reads SGHAT; CDR2 reads FQNNGV. Method: immunoSEQ multiplex PCR; TCRdb's copy keeps in-frame clones and lacks some. In the table there are 90,000 to 120,000 clones, around 90% of which are singletons. Findings and caveats of the study: Repertoire sampling happened only post peak T cell response. It was only 6 or 7 AZD1222 recipients who were seropositive at baseline. Clonal diversity was possibly underestimated; the donors were predominantly white British and more often female.

Worth noting for this clone: The antigen remains undetermined.

Doses given second, at about 4 or about 12 weeks, were pooled. This material consisted of peripheral blood, taken 28 days after the second AZD1222 dose. V and J are TRBV11-2 and TRBJ1-2; D gene uncertain. This TCR came from an adult who received the AZD1222 COVID-19 vaccine. CDR3 in DNA: TGTGCCAGCAGCTTAGATGGAGGGTGGGGAGGCTACACCTTC. The encoded protein is CASSLDGGWGGYTF.